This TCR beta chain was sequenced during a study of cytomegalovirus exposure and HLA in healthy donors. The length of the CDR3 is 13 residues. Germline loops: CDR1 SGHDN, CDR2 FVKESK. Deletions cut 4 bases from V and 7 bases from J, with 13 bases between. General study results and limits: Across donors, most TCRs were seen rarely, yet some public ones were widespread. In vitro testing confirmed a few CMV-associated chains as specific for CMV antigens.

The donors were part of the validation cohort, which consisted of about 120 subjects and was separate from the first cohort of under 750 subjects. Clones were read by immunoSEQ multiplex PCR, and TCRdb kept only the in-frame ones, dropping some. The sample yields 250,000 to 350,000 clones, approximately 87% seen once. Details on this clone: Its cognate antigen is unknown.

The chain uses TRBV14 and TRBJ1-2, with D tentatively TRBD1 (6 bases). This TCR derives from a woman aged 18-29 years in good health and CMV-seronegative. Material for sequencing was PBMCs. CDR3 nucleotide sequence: TGTGCCAGCAGCCCTGTAGGGGGTGGTGGCTACACCTTC. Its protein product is CASSPVGGGGYTF.